The next 6 T cell receptor beta chains were all read from a single sample in a study of identical twins. Via MiXCR, TCRdb re-called the 5' RACE reads, giving one row per CDR3 protein. The data hold roughly 290,000 distinct CDR3 sequences, with more than 8% observed a single time. The sample also formed part of further work on yellow fever vaccine responses in identical twins.

The sequencing input was CD8+ T cells sorted from blood. The receptor source for this set is a woman under 30 in good health.

Here the CDR3 reads CASSLSGTSETPLHF. Written as DNA, the CDR3 is TGCGCCAGCAGCCTCTCCGGGACCTCGGAAACACCCCTCCACTTT. The chain links TRBV4-1 to TRBJ1-6, with D perhaps TRBD1 (5 bases). With 4 bases removed from V and 11 bases from J, the gap between germline ends came to 18 bases. Germline assignment: CDR1 MGHRA and CDR2 YSYEKL. The CDR3 has 15 residues.

The chain employs TRBV6-2 or TRBV6-3 and TRBJ2-1; D unresolved. V lost 0 bases and J lost 3, with 12 bases in between. The CDR3 runs 16 residues. The V gene's germline CDR1 is MNHEY and CDR2 SVGEGT. CDR3 in DNA: TGTGCCAGCAGTTACTCGACGGAACGAAACTACAATGAGCAGTTCTTC. Its translation: CASSYSTERNYNEQFF.

There are many counts of this clonotype. The genes are TRBV12-3 or TRBV12-4 and TRBJ2-3; the D gene is possibly TRBD2 (6 bases). The CDR3 runs 15 residues. V lost 6 bases and J 4 bases, leaving 17 bases between the germline ends. CDR3 sequence reads: CASSDPGEVADTQYF. The DNA for the CDR3 is TGTGCCAGCAGCGACCCGGGAGAGGTTGCAGATACGCAGTATTTT.

V is TRBV25-1 and J is TRBJ1-1; 7 bases are shared with TRBD1. CDR3 length: 13 amino acids. V lost 7 bases to trimming and J lost 5 bases; unmatched junction nucleotides: 7. Per germline, CDR1 MGHDK and CDR2 SYGVNS. The CDR3 loop is CASKGQGVTEAFF. DNA for the CDR3: TGTGCCAGCAAGGGTCAGGGGGTGACTGAAGCTTTCTTT.

This clonotype came up a few times. This chain joins TRBV5-4 and TRBJ2-6; 7 bases agree with TRBD2. CDR1 and CDR2 (germline): SGHNT, YYREEE (reference sequence). This CDR3 contains 15 residues. V dropped 4 bases and J dropped 3; count of bases not matched to a gene: 4. The CDR3 region is CASSGERGGANVLTF. CDR3 DNA: TGTGCCAGCAGCGGAGAGCGGGGTGGGGCCAACGTCCTGACTTTC.

This clonotype showed up just a few times. J is TRBJ2-7 and V is TRBV27; no reliable D call. The CDR3 spans 16 residues. CDR1 is MNHEY, CDR2 SMNVEV, per germline (reference sequence). The V end was cut by 0 bases, the J end by 2 bases, with 14 bases between. Written as DNA, the CDR3 is TGTGCCAGCAGTTTATCGATTGGGGATACTACCTACGAGCAGTACTTC. It is translated as CASSLSIGDTTYEQYF.